Each of the 18 T cell receptor beta chains below was sequenced from the same sample in a study of shared clonotypes between healthy human individuals. Produced via immunoSEQ multiplex PCR; TCRdb's table is partial and in-frame only. The sample lists 850,000 to 1,200,000 clones, around 74% seen once, with 1.2% to 1.5% in the top ten. The sample comprised memory CD4+ T cells sorted from blood. The subset was: CD45RA-negative fraction. The receptors derive from a man aged 18-30 years in good health.

The rearrangement joins TRBV6-1 to TRBJ2-4; D is possibly TRBD1 (6 bases). V was pared by 0 bases and J by 4 bases, with 16 bases between. From germline, CDR1 is MNHNS and CDR2 SASEGT. The CDR3 is 17 residues long. The CDR3 DNA follows: TGTGCCAGCAGTGAAGCACTCTCCGGGACAACAAAAAACATTCAGTACTTC. Encoded protein: CASSEALSGTTKNIQYF.

A remark on this clone: Within the sample, other DNA sequences also encode this same CDR3. The chain couples TRBV4-3 to TRBJ1-5; TRBD1 might be the D (6 bases). V gave up 2 bases and J gave up 5 bases, with 10 bases separating them. Germline assignment: CDR1 LGHNA and CDR2 YSLEER. The length of the CDR3 is 14 residues. CDR3 nucleotide sequence: TGCGCCAGCAGCCAAAAGGGGGGGGATCAGCCCCAGCATTTT. It encodes CASSQKGGDQPQHF.

The chain employs TRBV28 and TRBJ1-1; D might be TRBD1 (5 bases). The CDR3 is 17 residues long. The germline V gene encodes CDR1 MDHEN and CDR2 SYDVKM. V was shortened by 1 base and J by 5 bases, with 20 bases between the two germline ends. DNA for the CDR3: TGTGCCAGCAGTTTATTAGCAGGGAGCGGTTTGAGGACTGAAGCTTTCTTT. Amino acid sequence: CASSLLAGSGLRTEAFF.

The gene calls are TRBV9 and TRBJ2-2, with D possibly being TRBD2 (5 bases). In germline, CDR1 is SGDLS, CDR2 YYNGEE. The CDR3 is made up of 18 amino acids. With 4 bases removed from V and 4 bases from J, the gap between germline ends came to 23 bases. The CDR3 sequence is CASSPRGGTPAGTGELFF. CDR3 nucleotides: TGTGCCAGCAGCCCCCGAGGCGGCACCCCCGCGGGCACCGGGGAGCTGTTTTTT.

This sequence joins TRBV6-1 and TRBJ2-1; tentatively, D is TRBD2 (7 bases). CDR3 size: 15 residues. V was shortened by 8 bases and J by 4 bases, with 18 bases between the two germline ends. Per germline, CDR1 MNHNS and CDR2 SASEGT. The CDR3 region is CASWTASGRYNEQFF. CDR3 DNA: TGTGCCAGCTGGACAGCTAGCGGAAGGTACAATGAGCAGTTCTTC.

The chain is built from TRBV27 and TRBJ1-6, with D tentatively TRBD1 (5 bases). V was pared by 5 bases and J by 14 bases, with 19 bases between. The CDR3 runs to 14 residues. In germline, CDR1 is MNHEY, CDR2 SMNVEV (reference sequence). This CDR3 reads CASSVTGTDLSLHF. CDR3 DNA: TGTGCCAGCAGTGTTACCGGGACCGACCTGTCCCTCCACTTT.

The rearrangement uses TRBV12-5 and TRBJ2-7, with unresolved D. From germline, CDR1 is LGHNT and CDR2 FRNRAP. The CDR3 has 9 amino acids. The CDR3 DNA sequence: TGTTCACCGGCCGTTGGGCAGTACTTC. Residues: CSPAVGQYF.

This clone was recorded a few times. The J gene is TRBJ1-2, the V gene TRBV28; D remains unclear. This CDR3 has 13 amino acids. The V end lost 2 bases, the J end lost 4 bases, and 8 bases lay between the germline ends. CDR1 is MDHEN and CDR2 is SYDVKM in the germline V gene. In DNA, the CDR3 is TGTGCCAGCAGTTTACAGGACTTCTATGGCTACACCTTC. Amino acids: CASSLQDFYGYTF.

The CDR3 is CASSIGAGIWDRGNYGYTF. CDR3 DNA: TGTGCCAGTAGTATTGGAGCTGGGATATGGGACAGGGGGAACTATGGCTACACCTTC. The J gene is TRBJ1-2, the V gene TRBV19; 11 bases align to TRBD1. With 3 bases clipped from V and 2 bases from J, the junction kept 14 bases outside the gene matches. The CDR3 runs to 19 residues. The germline V gene has CDR1 LNHDA and CDR2 SQIVND (reference sequence).

The chain has TRBV6-5 and TRBJ2-5; no clear D. CDR3 length equals 14 residues. V was clipped by 6 bases and J by 5 bases, with 16 bases between them. Germline-derived CDR1 and CDR2 are MNHEY and SVGAGI. CDR3 DNA sequence: TGTGCCAGCAGCTACGTGGGCTACCGGGAGACCCAGTACTTC. Amino acids: CASSYVGYRETQYF.

The V call is TRBV5-1, the J call TRBJ2-7, with 7 bases fitting TRBD2. The V segment lost 4 bases and the J segment 0 bases; nucleotides outside the gene matches: 10. The germline CDR1 and CDR2 sequences are SGHRS and YFSETQ. The length of the CDR3 is 16 residues. CDR3 region: CASSPATGGLSYEQYF. DNA for the CDR3: TGCGCCAGCAGCCCGGCGACGGGAGGCCTCTCCTACGAGCAGTACTTC.

This clone showed up just a few times. The chain has TRBV5-6 and TRBJ1-1, with D maybe TRBD1 (5 bases). V was cut by 0 bases and J by 1 base, with 16 bases left in between. Looked up from germline, CDR1 is SGHDT and CDR2 is YYEEEE. The CDR3 sequence is 17 residues long. In nucleotides, the CDR3 is TGTGCCAGCAGCTTGGTGGCAGGGTTGAATCGGAACACTGAAGCTTTCTTT. Protein: CASSLVAGLNRNTEAFF.

The chain carries TRBV6-5 and TRBJ1-3; D is perhaps TRBD1 (5 bases). This CDR3 is built from 15 residues. Between the trimmed V and J ends, which lost 6 bases and 3 bases, there was a span of 15 bases. Germline-derived CDR1 and CDR2 are MNHEY and SVGAGI. CDR3: CASSPKGFSGNTIYF. Here the CDR3 DNA reads TGTGCCAGCAGCCCCAAGGGGTTCAGTGGAAACACCATATATTTT.

This clone was observed once. The chain has TRBV7-9 and TRBJ1-2; a weak D match, TRBD1 (6 bases). The V and J ends lost 7 bases and 5 bases respectively, with 17 bases between them. The CDR3 consists of 14 residues. Germline CDR1 is SEHNR and CDR2 is FQNEAQ (reference sequence). The CDR3 reads CASTARGGKYGYTF. The CDR3 DNA reads as TGTGCCAGCACCGCGAGGGGGGGAAAGTATGGCTACACCTTC. The complete variable domain, with remaining parts taken from reference TRBV7-9 and TRBJ1-2, reads DTGVSQNPRHKITKRGQNVTFRCDPISEHNRLYWYRQTLGQGPEFLTYFQNEAQLEKSRLLSDRFSAERPKGSFSTLEIQRTEQGDSAMYLCASTARGGKYGYTFGSGTRLTVV.

This clone was counted once. The gene calls are TRBV11-2 and TRBJ2-3; TRBD2 might be the D (5 bases). Trimming removed 1 base at V and 1 base at J, with 12 bases between. Germline CDR1 and CDR2: SGHAT and FQNNGV. CDR3 size: 16 residues. This chain's CDR3 is CASSLALASRTDTQYF. CDR3 sequence (DNA): TGTGCCAGCAGCTTAGCTTTGGCTAGCCGCACAGATACGCAGTATTTT.

This clone was picked up a small number of times. The chain uses TRBV5-1 and TRBJ2-1; 11 bases align to TRBD2. The ends lost 6 bases at V and 5 bases at J; junction bases unmatched: 4. CDR3 size: 14 residues. The germline V gene has CDR1 SGHRS and CDR2 YFSETQ. The CDR3 loop is CASTETSGNNEQFF. The CDR3 coding sequence is TGCGCCAGCACGGAGACTAGCGGGAACAATGAGCAGTTCTTC.

This clone was observed a few times. The rearrangement joins TRBV7-8 to TRBJ1-3, with no clear D. The germline V gene encodes CDR1 SGHVS and CDR2 FQNEAQ. Trimming removed 4 bases at V and 4 bases at J, with 11 bases between. This CDR3 comprises 14 residues. DNA for the CDR3: TGTGCCAGCAGCTCCGAGAGTACCGGAAACACCATATATTTT. It encodes CASSSESTGNTIYF.

This rearrangement joins TRBV27 to TRBJ1-6, with a possible D match to TRBD1 (5 bases). Per germline, CDR1 MNHEY and CDR2 SMNVEV (reference sequence). The CDR3 totals 14 residues. V was trimmed by 5 bases and J by 6 bases, leaving 11 bases between them. The CDR3 here is CASSLDSVNSPLHF. The DNA for the CDR3 is TGTGCCAGCAGTCTCGACAGTGTTAATTCACCCCTCCACTTT.